The clone carrying this T cell receptor beta chain was seen repeatedly, ten times or more. Its matching antigen is unknown. The source of the sample is a study of T cell repertoires in cytomegalovirus infection. Background on the study: Matching HLA type and CMV infection were both indicated by public TCR beta signatures.

Study-wide points: Summed public TCR beta family frequency identified CMV carriers bearing the relevant HLA. Ex vivo, HLA-C-restricted CMV-specific TCR beta clonotypes prevailed over the rest of the response.

In TCRdb, the reads were re-called with MiXCR into one record per CDR3 protein. The sample contains nearly 70,000 distinct CDR3 sequences, around 21% of which appear only once. Trimming took 5 bases from V and 5 from J; bases not matched to a gene: 12. Per the germline V gene, CDR1 is SGHTA and CDR2 is FQGNSA. The CDR3 length is 15 residues. Sequenced input: PBMCs, sequenced either directly or after in vitro stimulation (not recorded which). The rearrangement links TRBV7-2 to TRBJ2-7; 7 positions match TRBD2. This clonotype was obtained from a human donor in good health (CMV status not recorded). Some clones in this sample may be carry-over from other donors' samples. CDR3 bases: TGTGCCAGCAGCGTCTCGTTGGGAGGGCCACACGAGCAGTACTTC. Protein product: CASSVSLGGPHEQYF.